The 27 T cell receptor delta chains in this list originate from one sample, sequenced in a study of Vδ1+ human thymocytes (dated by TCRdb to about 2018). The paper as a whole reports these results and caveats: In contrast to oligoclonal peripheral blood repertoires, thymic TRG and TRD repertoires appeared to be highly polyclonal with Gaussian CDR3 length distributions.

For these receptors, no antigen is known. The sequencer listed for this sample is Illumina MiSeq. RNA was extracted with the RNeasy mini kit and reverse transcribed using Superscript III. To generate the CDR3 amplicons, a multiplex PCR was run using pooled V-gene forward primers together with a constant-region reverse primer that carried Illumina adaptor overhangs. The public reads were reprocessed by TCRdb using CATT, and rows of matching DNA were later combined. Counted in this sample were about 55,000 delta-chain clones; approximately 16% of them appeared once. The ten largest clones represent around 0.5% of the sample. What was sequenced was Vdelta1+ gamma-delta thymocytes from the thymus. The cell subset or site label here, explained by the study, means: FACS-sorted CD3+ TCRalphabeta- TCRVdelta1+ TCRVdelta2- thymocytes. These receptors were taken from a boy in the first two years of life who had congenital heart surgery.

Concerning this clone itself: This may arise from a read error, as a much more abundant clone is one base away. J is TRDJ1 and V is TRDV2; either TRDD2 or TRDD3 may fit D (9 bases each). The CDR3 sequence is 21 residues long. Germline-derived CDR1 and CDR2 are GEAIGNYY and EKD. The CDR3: CACPGLPTCHWGRQYTDKLTF. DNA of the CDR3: TGTGCCTGTCCTGGCCTTCCTACGTGCCACTGGGGGAGACAGTACACCGATAAACTCACCTTT.

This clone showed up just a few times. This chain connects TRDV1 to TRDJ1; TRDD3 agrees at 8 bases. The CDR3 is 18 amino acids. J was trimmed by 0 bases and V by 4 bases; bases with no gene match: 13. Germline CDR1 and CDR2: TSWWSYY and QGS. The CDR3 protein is CALGGHTTLGIHTDKLIF. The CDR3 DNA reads TGTGCTCTTGGGGGCCATACGACCTTGGGGATACACACCGATAAACTCATCTTT.

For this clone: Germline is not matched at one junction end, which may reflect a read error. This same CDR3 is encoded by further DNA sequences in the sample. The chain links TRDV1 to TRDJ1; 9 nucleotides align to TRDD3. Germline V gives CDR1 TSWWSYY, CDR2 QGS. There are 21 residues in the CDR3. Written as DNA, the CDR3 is TGCGCTCTTGGGGAAGCCAAGGGGGTATTACTGGGGGACGATTACACCGATAAACTCATCTTT. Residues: CALGEAKGVLLGDDYTDKLIF.

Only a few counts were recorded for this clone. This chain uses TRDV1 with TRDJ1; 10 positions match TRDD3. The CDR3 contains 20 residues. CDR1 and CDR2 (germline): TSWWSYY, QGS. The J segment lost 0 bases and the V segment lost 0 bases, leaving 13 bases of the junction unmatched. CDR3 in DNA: TGTGCTCTTGGGGAACTTCCCTATGGGGGATACATATCCTACACCGATAAACTCATCTTT. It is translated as CALGELPYGGYISYTDKLIF.

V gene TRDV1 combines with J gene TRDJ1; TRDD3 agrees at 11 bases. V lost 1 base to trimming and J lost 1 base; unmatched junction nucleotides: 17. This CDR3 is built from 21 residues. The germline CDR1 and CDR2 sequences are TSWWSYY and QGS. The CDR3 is CALGEPALAVHWGISTDKLIF. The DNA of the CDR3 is TGTGCTCTTGGGGAACCCGCGTTGGCCGTACACTGGGGGATATCCACCGATAAACTCATCTTT.

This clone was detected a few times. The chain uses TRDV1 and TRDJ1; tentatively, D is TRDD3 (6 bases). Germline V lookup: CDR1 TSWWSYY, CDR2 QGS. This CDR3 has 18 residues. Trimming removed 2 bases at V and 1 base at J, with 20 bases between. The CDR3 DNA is TGTGCTCTTGGGGAAGTACGAGGCTGGGGATTCACCACCGATAAACTCATCTTT. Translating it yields CALGEVRGWGFTTDKLIF.

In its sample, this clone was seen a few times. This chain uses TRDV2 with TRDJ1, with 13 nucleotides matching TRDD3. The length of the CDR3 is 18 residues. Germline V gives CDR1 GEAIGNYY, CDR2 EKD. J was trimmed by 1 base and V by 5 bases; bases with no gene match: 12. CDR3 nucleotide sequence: TGTGCCTGTGGAGTTAGTACTGGGGGATACGGGGTCACCGATAAACTCATCTTT. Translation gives CACGVSTGGYGVTDKLIF.

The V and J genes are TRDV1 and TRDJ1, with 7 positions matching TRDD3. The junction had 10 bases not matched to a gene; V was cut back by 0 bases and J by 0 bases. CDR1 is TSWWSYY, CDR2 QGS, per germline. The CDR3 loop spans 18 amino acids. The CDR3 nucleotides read TGTGCTCTTGGGGAACTAGCGCAGGTACTGGGGAACACCGATAAACTCATCTTT. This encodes CALGELAQVLGNTDKLIF.

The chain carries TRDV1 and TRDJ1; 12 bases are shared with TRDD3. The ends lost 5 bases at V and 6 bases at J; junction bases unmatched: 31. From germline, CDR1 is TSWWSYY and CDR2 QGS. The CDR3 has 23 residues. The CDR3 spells CALGNFHGSLPTRLGDTLYKLIF. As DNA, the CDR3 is TGTGCTCTTGGGAATTTCCACGGGAGTCTTCCTACGCGACTGGGGGATACTTTATATAAACTCATCTTT.

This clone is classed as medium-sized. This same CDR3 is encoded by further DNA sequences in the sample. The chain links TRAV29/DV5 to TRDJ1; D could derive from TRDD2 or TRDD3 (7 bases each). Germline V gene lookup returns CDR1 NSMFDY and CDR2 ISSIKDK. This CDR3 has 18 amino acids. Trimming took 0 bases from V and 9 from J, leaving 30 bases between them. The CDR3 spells CAASANVPTLFGGIQLIF. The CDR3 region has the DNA TGTGCAGCAAGCGCGAACGTTCCTACACTCTTTGGAGGGATACAACTCATCTTT. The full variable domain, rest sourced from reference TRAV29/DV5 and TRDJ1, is DQQVKQNSPSLSVQEGRISILNCDYTNSMFDYFLWYKKYPAEGPTFLISISSIKDKNEDGRFTVFLNKSAKHLSLHIVPSQPGDSAVYFCAASANVPTLFGGIQLIFGKGTRVTVEP.

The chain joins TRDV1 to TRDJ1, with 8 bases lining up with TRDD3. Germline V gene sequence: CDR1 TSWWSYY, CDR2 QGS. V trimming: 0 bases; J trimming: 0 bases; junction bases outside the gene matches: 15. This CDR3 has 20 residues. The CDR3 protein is CALGELPLPLLGVYTDKLIF. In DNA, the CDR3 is TGTGCTCTTGGGGAACTACCCCTCCCCTTACTGGGGGTTTACACCGATAAACTCATCTTT.

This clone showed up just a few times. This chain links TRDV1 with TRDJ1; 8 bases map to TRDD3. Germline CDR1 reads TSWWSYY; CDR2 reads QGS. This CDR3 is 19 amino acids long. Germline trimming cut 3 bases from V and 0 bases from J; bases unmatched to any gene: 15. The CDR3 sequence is CALGDSPLWGISYTDKLIF. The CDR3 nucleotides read TGTGCTCTTGGGGATTCACCTTTGTGGGGGATCTCTTACACCGATAAACTCATCTTT.

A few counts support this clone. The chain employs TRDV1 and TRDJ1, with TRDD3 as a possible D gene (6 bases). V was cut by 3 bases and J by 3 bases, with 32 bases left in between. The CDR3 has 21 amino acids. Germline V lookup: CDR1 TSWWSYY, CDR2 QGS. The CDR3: CALGDQFPPWGPPVLADKLIF. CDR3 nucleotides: TGTGCTCTTGGGGATCAATTCCCACCATGGGGGCCCCCGGTATTGGCCGATAAACTCATCTTT.

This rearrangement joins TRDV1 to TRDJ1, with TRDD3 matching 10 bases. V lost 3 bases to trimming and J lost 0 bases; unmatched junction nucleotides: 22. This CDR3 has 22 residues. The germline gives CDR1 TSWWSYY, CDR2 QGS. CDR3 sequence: CALGELPQTLGDLLEYTDKLIF. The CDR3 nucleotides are TGTGCTCTTGGGGAGCTGCCCCAAACACTGGGGGATCTACTCGAGTACACCGATAAACTCATCTTT.

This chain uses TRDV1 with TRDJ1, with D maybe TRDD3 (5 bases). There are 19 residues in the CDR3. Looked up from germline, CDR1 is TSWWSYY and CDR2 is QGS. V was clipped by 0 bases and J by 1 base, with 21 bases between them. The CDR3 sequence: CALGELLAWVSGCTDKLIF. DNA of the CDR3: TGTGCTCTTGGGGAACTACTGGCCTGGGTTTCCGGATGCACCGATAAACTCATCTTT.

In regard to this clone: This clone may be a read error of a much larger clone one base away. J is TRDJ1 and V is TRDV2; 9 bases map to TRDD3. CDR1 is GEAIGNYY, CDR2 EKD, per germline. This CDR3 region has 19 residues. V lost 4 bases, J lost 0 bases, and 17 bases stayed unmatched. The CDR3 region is CACENSYGLGDPYTDKLIF. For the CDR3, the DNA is TGTGCCTGTGAGAACTCCTACGGACTGGGGGACCCCTACACCGATAAACTCATCTTT.

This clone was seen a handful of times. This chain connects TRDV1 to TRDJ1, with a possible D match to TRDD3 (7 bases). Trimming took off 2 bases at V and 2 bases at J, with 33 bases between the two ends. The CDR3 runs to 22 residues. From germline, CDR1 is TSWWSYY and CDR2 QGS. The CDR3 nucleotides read TGTGCTCTTGGGGAAGTCGGGTCCTACAGACTGGGGTTCAATACGGATACCGATAAACTCATCTTT. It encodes CALGEVGSYRLGFNTDTDKLIF.

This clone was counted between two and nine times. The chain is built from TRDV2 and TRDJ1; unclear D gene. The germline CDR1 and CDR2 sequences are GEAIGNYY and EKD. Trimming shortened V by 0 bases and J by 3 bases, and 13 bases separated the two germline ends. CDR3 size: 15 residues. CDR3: CACDTTRVVADKLIF. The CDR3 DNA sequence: TGTGCCTGTGACACCACCCGAGTGGTCGCCGATAAACTCATCTTT.

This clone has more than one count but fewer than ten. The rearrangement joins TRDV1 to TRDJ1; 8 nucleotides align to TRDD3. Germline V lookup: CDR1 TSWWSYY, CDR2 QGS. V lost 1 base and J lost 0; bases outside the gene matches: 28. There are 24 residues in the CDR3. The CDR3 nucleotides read TGTGCTCTTGGGGAACCCAATACCTACGTTCTCATTACTGGGGGGATTTCCGACACCGATAAACTCATCTTT. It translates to CALGEPNTYVLITGGISDTDKLIF.

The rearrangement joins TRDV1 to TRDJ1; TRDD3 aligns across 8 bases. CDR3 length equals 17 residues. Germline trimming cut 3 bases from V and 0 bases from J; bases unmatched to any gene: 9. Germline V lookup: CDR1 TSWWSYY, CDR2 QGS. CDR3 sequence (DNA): TGTGCTCTTGGGGATCTTCCCTGGGGGACACACACCGATAAACTCATCTTT. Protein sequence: CALGDLPWGTHTDKLIF.

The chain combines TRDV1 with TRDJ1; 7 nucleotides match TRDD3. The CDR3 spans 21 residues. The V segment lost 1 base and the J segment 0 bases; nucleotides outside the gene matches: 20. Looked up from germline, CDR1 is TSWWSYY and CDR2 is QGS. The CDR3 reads CALGEPFSPRQGDRYTDKLIF. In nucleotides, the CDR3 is TGTGCTCTTGGGGAACCTTTTTCTCCACGACAGGGGGATCGGTACACCGATAAACTCATCTTT.

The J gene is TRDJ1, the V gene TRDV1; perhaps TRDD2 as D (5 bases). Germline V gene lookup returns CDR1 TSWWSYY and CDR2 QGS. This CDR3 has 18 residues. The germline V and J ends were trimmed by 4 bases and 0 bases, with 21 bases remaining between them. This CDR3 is CALGGAFFAFSYTDKLIF. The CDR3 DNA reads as TGTGCTCTTGGGGGGGCCTTCTTTGCCTTCTCGTACACCGATAAACTCATCTTT.

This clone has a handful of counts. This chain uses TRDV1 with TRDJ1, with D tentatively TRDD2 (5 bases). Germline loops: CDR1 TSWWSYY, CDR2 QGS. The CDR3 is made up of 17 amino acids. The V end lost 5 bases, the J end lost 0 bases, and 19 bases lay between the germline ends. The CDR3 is CALGTTITLLYTDKLIF. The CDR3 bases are TGTGCTCTTGGGACAACGATCACCCTTCTGTACACCGATAAACTCATCTTT.

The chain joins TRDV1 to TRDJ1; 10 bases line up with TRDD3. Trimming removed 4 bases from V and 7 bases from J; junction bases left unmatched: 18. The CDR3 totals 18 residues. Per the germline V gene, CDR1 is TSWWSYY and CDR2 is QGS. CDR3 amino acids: CALGGKFLEYWGITKLIF. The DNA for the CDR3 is TGTGCTCTTGGGGGTAAATTCCTAGAATACTGGGGGATCACTAAACTCATCTTT.

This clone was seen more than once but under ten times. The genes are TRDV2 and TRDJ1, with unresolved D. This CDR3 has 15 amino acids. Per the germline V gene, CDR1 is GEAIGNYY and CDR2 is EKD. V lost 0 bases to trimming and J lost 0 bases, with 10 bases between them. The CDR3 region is CACDTDGDYTDKLIF. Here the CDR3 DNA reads TGTGCCTGTGACACCGATGGAGACTACACCGATAAACTCATCTTT.

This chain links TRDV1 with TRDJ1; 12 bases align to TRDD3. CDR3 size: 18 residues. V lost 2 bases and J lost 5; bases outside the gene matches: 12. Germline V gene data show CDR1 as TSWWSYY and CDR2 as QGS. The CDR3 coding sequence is TGTGCTCTTGGGGAAGTTTCGGGACCTGGGGGATACGCGGATAAACTCATCTTT. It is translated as CALGEVSGPGGYADKLIF.

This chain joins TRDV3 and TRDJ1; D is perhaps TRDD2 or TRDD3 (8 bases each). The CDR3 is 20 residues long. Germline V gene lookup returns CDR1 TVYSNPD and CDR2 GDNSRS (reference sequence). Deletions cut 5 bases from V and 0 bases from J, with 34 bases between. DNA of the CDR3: TGTGCCCTACATCTTCCTACCCTTTACTGGGGGTTCTTATACACCGATAAACTCATCTTT. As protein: CALHLPTLYWGFLYTDKLIF.